One and the same sample provided the 8 T cell receptor beta chains below, sequenced in a study of shared clonotypes between healthy human individuals. The assay was immunoSEQ multiplex PCR, and TCRdb's table has in-frame clones only and misses some. This sample yields around 2.5 million clones, of which over 85% are seen a single time; around 0.37% belongs to the top ten. The sample was naive CD4+ T cells from PBMCs. Noted subset: CD45RA+ positively selected. Every receptor here comes from a man younger than 30 in good health. Some clones in this sample may be carry-over from other donors' samples.

The rearrangement links TRBV28 to TRBJ1-5; tentatively, D is TRBD1 (6 bases). The V end lost 6 bases, the J end lost 2 bases, and 14 bases lay between the germline ends. From germline, CDR1 is MDHEN and CDR2 SYDVKM. There are 15 residues in the CDR3. CDR3 in amino acids: CASRKQGGRNQPQHF. The CDR3 region has the DNA TGTGCCAGCAGAAAACAGGGTGGTCGCAATCAGCCCCAGCATTTT.

The CDR3 sequence is CASSQDMNIPGLKPYEQYF. In nucleotides, the CDR3 is TGCGCCAGCAGCCAAGATATGAACATACCGGGACTCAAGCCCTACGAGCAGTACTTC. The V and J genes are TRBV4-1 and TRBJ2-7, with D possibly matching TRBD2 (6 bases). CDR1 MGHRA and CDR2 YSYEKL come from the germline V gene. V gave up 0 bases and J gave up 2 bases, with 23 bases separating them. The CDR3 length is 19 residues.

Regarding this clone: This CDR3 fails to terminate in the conserved phenylalanine or tryptophan, so it likely reflects a read error. This chain links TRBV6-5 with TRBJ1-2; possibly TRBD1 for D (5 bases). V was cut by 6 bases and J by 2 bases, with 10 bases left in between. Germline V lookup: CDR1 MNHEY, CDR2 SVGAGI. CDR3 length: 13 amino acids. The CDR3 loop is CASRFDSNYGYTL. Written as DNA, the CDR3 is TGTGCCAGCAGATTTGACAGCAACTATGGCTACACCCTC.

Regarding this clone: Other DNA sequences in this sample translate to the same CDR3. The genes are TRBV5-6 and TRBJ2-1, with 9 positions matching TRBD2. This CDR3 spans 15 amino acids. In germline, CDR1 is SGHDT, CDR2 YYEEEE. V shed 2 bases and J 1 base; nucleotides not matched to a gene: 1. CDR3 DNA: TGTGCCAGCAGCTTTCTAGCGGGATCCTACAATGAGCAGTTCTTC. Protein sequence: CASSFLAGSYNEQFF.

The chain has TRBV7-3 and TRBJ2-2; D is undetermined. The V and J ends lost 5 bases and 1 base respectively, with 8 bases between them. The CDR3 has 14 amino acids. CDR1 is SGHTA and CDR2 is FQGTGA in the germline V gene. Here the CDR3 DNA reads TGTGCCAGCAGCCAACCGCGGAACACCGGGGAGCTGTTTTTT. The encoded protein is CASSQPRNTGELFF.

J is TRBJ2-1 and V is TRBV9, with TRBD1 as a possible D gene (5 bases). The CDR3 is 16 residues long. Germline V CDR1 and CDR2: SGDLS, YYNGEE. V dropped 4 bases and J dropped 9 bases, with 23 bases sitting between them. CDR3 sequence (DNA): TGTGCCAGCAGCCCCCCGATAGGGCGCTGGGGCGGTGAGCAGTTCTTC. Protein: CASSPPIGRWGGEQFF.

The V call is TRBV27, the J call TRBJ1-2; 7 bases fit TRBD1. Germline CDR1 is MNHEY and CDR2 is SMNVEV (reference sequence). This CDR3 is 14 amino acids long. Germline trimming cut 3 bases from V and 7 bases from J; bases unmatched to any gene: 8. CDR3 in DNA: TGTGCCAGCAGTTTTAACAGGGGCGCGAGTGGCTACACCTTC. It encodes CASSFNRGASGYTF.

This clone occurred once. The V gene is TRBV28, the J gene TRBJ2-3; D may be TRBD1 or TRBD2 (5 bases each). Between the trimmed V and J ends, which lost 6 bases and 2 bases, there was a span of 12 bases. This CDR3 is built from 14 residues. Germline loops: CDR1 MDHEN, CDR2 SYDVKM. In nucleotides, the CDR3 is TGTGCCAGCAGCTTGATCGGGGCCACAGATACGCAGTATTTT. Protein sequence: CASSLIGATDTQYF.